This T cell receptor beta chain originates from a study of blood T cell repertoires in COVID-19. Study details: Sources were T cells, B-cell-depleted T cells, or PBMCs; the material itself was cDNA or gDNA.

Germline V gene data show CDR1 as LNHDA and CDR2 as SQIVND (reference sequence). V was trimmed by 6 bases and J by 1 base, leaving 9 bases between them. CDR3 length: 13 residues. Sequenced by immunoSEQ multiplex PCR; TCRdb stores in-frame clones only, minus some. There are 110,000 to 150,000 clones in the sample; 80% to 90% occur only once, and roughly 3% lies in the top ten. The chain is built from TRBV19 and TRBJ2-5; D not certain. Material: peripheral blood. The TCR comes from a woman aged 55-70 years with active COVID-19. The CDR3 loop is CASSPPSQETQYF. CDR3 in DNA: TGTGCCAGTAGCCCCCCATCCCAAGAGACCCAGTACTTC.